These 13 T cell receptor beta chains came from one sample sequenced in a study of T-cell reconstitution after alpha-beta-depleted transplantation in children. This sample's TCRbeta library carried unique molecular identifier barcodes. TCRdb analysed the PCR reads with MiXCR anew, one entry per CDR3 protein. The sample contains 450,000 to 700,000 distinct CDR3 sequences, about a quarter of which appear only once. Sample: PBMCs, taken before TCRalphabeta/CD19-depleted stem cell transplant. All receptors come from a boy in the first two years of life with Wiskott-Aldrich syndrome, due to receive a stem cell transplant.

The chain recombines TRBV12-3 or TRBV12-4 with TRBJ1-2; 8 nucleotides line up with TRBD1. The CDR3 spans 15 residues. J lost 2 bases, V lost 3 bases, and 5 bases had no gene match. This chain's CDR3 is CASSFWDRTNYGYTF. CDR3 DNA: TGTGCCAGCAGTTTTTGGGACAGGACCAACTATGGCTACACCTTC.

The J gene is TRBJ1-6, the V gene TRBV5-1; the match to TRBD1 covers 9 bases. CDR1 and CDR2 from the germline V gene are SGHRS and YFSETQ. V lost 5 bases, J lost 6 bases, and 6 bases stayed unmatched. This CDR3 contains 15 residues. CDR3 amino acids: CASRSRDRANSPLHF. CDR3 coding DNA: TGCGCCAGCAGATCCCGGGACAGGGCTAATTCACCCCTCCACTTT.

The V gene is TRBV5-1, the J gene TRBJ2-1; D perhaps matches TRBD1 (6 bases). Germline V gene data show CDR1 as SGHRS and CDR2 as YFSETQ. V was trimmed by 3 bases and J by 4 bases, leaving 11 bases between them. The CDR3 has 14 residues. The CDR3 region is CASSYGQPYNEQFF. CDR3 in DNA: TGCGCCAGCAGCTACGGACAGCCTTACAATGAGCAGTTCTTC.

V gene TRBV12-3 or TRBV12-4 combines with J gene TRBJ1-5; the match to TRBD1 covers 9 bases. CDR3 length: 15 residues. V lost 6 bases, J lost 1 base, and 4 bases stayed unmatched. The CDR3 DNA reads as TGTGCCAGCAGGGCCGGGACAGGGAGCAATCAGCCCCAGCATTTT. Its translation is CASRAGTGSNQPQHF.

This clonotype was seen a handful of times. As DNA, the CDR3 is TGTGCCACCAGCAGAGGGGACAGGGGTTTAGAGACCCAGTACTTC. As protein: CATSRGDRGLETQYF. The chain employs TRBV15 and TRBJ2-5; TRBD1 matches 10 bases. This CDR3 comprises 15 residues. The V gene end was trimmed by 1 base and the J gene end by 4 bases; junction bases not matched to a gene: 3. Looked up from germline, CDR1 is LNHNV and CDR2 is YYDKDF (reference sequence).

V and J are TRBV20-1 and TRBJ2-7; D is perhaps TRBD2 (5 bases). The CDR3 extends over 12 amino acids. The ends were cut back, 2 bases at V and 4 bases at J, with 9 bases in the middle. Germline loops: CDR1 DFQATT, CDR2 SNEGSKA (reference sequence). This chain's CDR3 is CSARPTSYEQYF. CDR3 DNA: TGCAGTGCTAGACCCACTAGTTACGAGCAGTACTTC.

V and J are TRBV5-1 and TRBJ2-2; possible D gene TRBD1, 6 bases. Trimming stripped 0 bases from V and 2 bases from J, with 11 bases between. Per germline, CDR1 SGHRS and CDR2 YFSETQ. The CDR3 is 16 residues long. DNA of the CDR3: TGCGCCAGCAGCTTGGCCGGGACACGAAACACCGGGGAGCTGTTTTTT. It translates to CASSLAGTRNTGELFF. Supplemented by reference TRBV5-1 and TRBJ2-2, the full variable domain reads KAGVTQTPRYLIKTRGQQVTLSCSPISGHRSVSWYQQTPGQGLQFLFEYFSETQRNKGNFPGRFSGRQFSNSRSEMNVSTLELGDSALYLCASSLAGTRNTGELFFGEGSRLTVL.

The chain has TRBV12-3 or TRBV12-4 and TRBJ2-7; D possibly corresponds to TRBD2 (5 bases). Trimming pared 3 bases from V and 2 bases from J, leaving 8 bases between. This CDR3 contains 13 residues. The CDR3 spells CASSLDWAYEQYF. Here the CDR3 DNA reads TGTGCCAGCAGTTTGGACTGGGCCTACGAGCAGTACTTC.

The CDR3 sequence: CASSLRDGGLDTQYF. Written as DNA, the CDR3 is TGCGCCAGCAGCCTCCGGGACGGGGGGTTGGATACGCAGTATTTT. The rearrangement links TRBV5-1 to TRBJ2-3, with 7 bases that match TRBD2. The CDR3 sequence is 15 residues long. CDR1 SGHRS and CDR2 YFSETQ come from the germline V gene. V was pared by 4 bases and J by 6 bases, with 11 bases of the junction left unmatched. The full variable domain, completed using reference TRBV5-1 and TRBJ2-3, is KAGVTQTPRYLIKTRGQQVTLSCSPISGHRSVSWYQQTPGQGLQFLFEYFSETQRNKGNFPGRFSGRQFSNSRSEMNVSTLELGDSALYLCASSLRDGGLDTQYFGPGTRLTVL.

This clonotype occurred a few times. This sequence joins TRBV19 and TRBJ2-1; TRBD2 agrees at 7 bases. Germline CDR1 reads LNHDA; CDR2 reads SQIVND (reference sequence). Unmatched junction bases numbered 3, after V lost 1 base and J lost 3 bases. The CDR3 totals 15 residues. The DNA of the CDR3 is TGTGCCAGTAGTATAGGCGGGAGCGTCTACAATGAGCAGTTCTTC. Its translation: CASSIGGSVYNEQFF.

The V call is TRBV29-1, the J call TRBJ2-1; D gene ambiguous. Trimming cost V 1 base and J 8 bases, with 18 bases left between them. CDR3 length: 15 amino acids. The germline V gene encodes CDR1 SQVTM and CDR2 ANQGSEA. The CDR3 sequence is CSVEAPLASTYEQFF. The CDR3, as DNA: TGCAGCGTTGAAGCACCCCTTGCCAGCACCTATGAGCAGTTCTTC.

This chain links TRBV12-3 or TRBV12-4 with TRBJ2-5, with 8 bases aligning to TRBD2. CDR3 length: 15 amino acids. Trimming cost V 4 bases and J 5 bases; bases outside gene matches: 9. CDR3 DNA: TGTGCCAGCAGTTCTCCCGGGACTAGGAGTGAGACCCAGTACTTC. Translated: CASSSPGTRSETQYF.

This chain's CDR3 is CAISESNVRAVQYF. CDR3 DNA: TGTGCCATCAGTGAGTCGAATGTTCGGGCCGTGCAGTACTTC. The chain joins TRBV10-3 to TRBJ2-7; D not resolved. V was shortened by 0 bases and J by 9 bases, with 15 bases between the two germline ends. Germline V CDR1 and CDR2: ENHRY, SYGVKD. This CDR3 region has 14 residues.